This TCR beta chain was retrieved from a study of cytomegalovirus exposure and HLA in healthy donors (dated by TCRdb to about 2017). Regarding the research as a whole: An earlier analysis of roughly 500 of the donors reported 250 to 300 Gb of sequence data and 95 million to 130 million unique TCR beta sequences obtained from around 180 million T cells. About 300 gigabases of sequencing data and approximately 85 million unique TCR sequences were included in an early release covering 500 to 750 HLA-typed donors. Of the roughly 390 genotyped donors, over 65% fell in the genetic ancestry cluster associated with self-reported Caucasian donors. The study aimed to test whether signatures of past pathogen exposure could be identified by cataloging public T cell receptors. Using immunosequencing, the study profiled T cell repertoires from about 620 subjects and related those repertoires to cytomegalovirus serostatus. Besides the first cohort of hundreds of subjects, a separate validation cohort made up of 120 different subjects was used. To predict cytomegalovirus infection status, the study combined high-throughput TCR immunosequencing, statistical association of individual TCRs with disease status, and machine learning. A later analysis re-analyzed previously published TCR beta repertoires from about 730 donors and added high-resolution HLA genotyping to study TCR occurrence patterns. The later analysis used no new phenotypic data to find candidate immune exposures, relying instead on TCR beta sequences and their occurrence across donors. In an earlier analysis of over 550 of the donors, high-throughput TCR beta sequencing was used to judge whether each TCR beta V gene segment behaved as functional or pseudogenic. Donor age, sex, ethnicity and CMV serostatus were collected together with the repertoire data. A later genetic analysis used genome-wide SNP genotypes for about three fifths of the 666 donors, treating that subset as a discovery cohort. All discovery cohort repertoires had been generated on a single sequencing platform. HLA typing included class I and class II loci at four-digit resolution. The number of donors typed differed by locus, with about 629-630 for A, B, C, DRB1 and DQB1, around 500 for DQA1, over 600 for DPA1, and around 430 for DPB1. Because of strong linkage in the cohort, a handful of DR-DQ haplotypes were treated as single units for association and clustering. On average, roughly 240,000 unique TCR beta nucleotide sequences were sequenced per donor among a few hundred genotyped donors of the cohort, with roughly 18% of those sequences being non-productive.

The investigation overall reported the following: The only immune exposure information available for the cohort was CMV serostatus. Because HLA typing was missing for some donors at each locus, association tests included only the typed subset. A few of the identified cytomegalovirus-associated TCR beta chains were confirmed in vitro to be specific for cytomegalovirus antigens. Presence/absence analyses assumed roughly uniform sequencing depth across donors, an assumption that may not hold. Compared with the 666-donor mean, donors in an Asian-associated ancestry cluster had fewer N-insertions in productive TCRs, according to a later genetic analysis. The study gave a list of under 200 TCR beta chains associated with cytomegalovirus. A further reported finding was that TCR beta sequences accurately predicted the HLA-A and HLA-B alleles for most subjects in the first cohort. The authors suggested that the approach could potentially be extended to other disease states and immunological phenotypes. When HLA alleles, especially DR and DQ, strongly co-occurred, TCR associations were difficult to assign to individual alleles. According to a later analysis, TCR association rates differed among HLA loci, with DRB1 alleles showing the most associated TCRs and HLA-C alleles showing the fewest. The cohort was sequenced for TCR beta chains only, and without alpha or paired-chain data the features that could be detected were limited. Because counts were too low, approximately 18 rarely observed V segments, including chromosome 9 orphons, were excluded from the earlier analysis of several hundred of the donors. A cluster of highly shared sequence variants was judged likely to represent a technical artifact of the sequencing pipeline. Correlated functional status among segregating V segments might be attributable to linkage disequilibrium, but an unknown experimental factor could not be ruled out. An association between a missense DCLRE1C variant and V-gene and J-gene trimming of TCR beta chains was found in a later genetic analysis and replicated in an independent cohort. Most CMV-associated TCR beta chains appeared to be HLA-restricted in a later analysis, and the HLA associations seemed to be driven largely by CMV exposure. Because the 87-base-pair reads could not distinguish some IMGT-functional V segments, including TRBV6-2 and TRBV6-3, those segments were excluded. At a false discovery rate of 0.05, a later analysis linked under 20,000 TCR beta sequences to specific HLA alleles. The classifier was reported to diagnose cytomegalovirus status with high specificity and sensitivity in both the original and validation cohorts. According to a later analysis, parvovirus B19, influenza, CMV and Epstein-Barr virus appeared linked to several top co-occurrence clusters. Across donors, most TCR sequences were observed very rarely, whereas some public TCRs were present in many individuals. In an earlier analysis of fewer than 750 of the donors, most TCR beta V segments were observed in productive rearrangements about 90% or about 30% of the time, broadly matching IMGT annotations. In a later analysis, HLA-associated TCR beta chains were found to be more clonally expanded and to have lower generation probabilities than equally common non-associated chains.

The germline V gene (reference sequence) supplies CDR1 LNHDA and CDR2 SQIVND. Cut back by 6 bases and 1 base, the V and J ends lie 10 bases apart. The CDR3, cysteine through phenylalanine, is 13 amino acids long. CDR3 DNA is the only sequence kept; it has 39 bases, read in frame from the first base. Library creation used the immunoSEQ multiplex PCR assay. For the multiplex PCR, a mixture combining 60 forward primers for TCR Vbeta segments and 13 reverse primers for TCR Jbeta segments was used. The CDR3 region of rearranged TCR beta genes was amplified from genomic DNA with a multiplex PCR assay. The Illumina HiSeq System was used to sequence the amplified TCR beta libraries as 87-base-pair reads. In the authors' own workflow: In a later analysis, roughly 80 million unique TCR beta chains were counted across the roughly 670 repertoires, and around 10 million of these chains were shared by at least two donors. A nearest-neighbor algorithm error-corrected the raw reads and collapsed the reads into unique sequences, merging closely related sequences to remove PCR and sequencing errors. V, D and J gene segments were assigned by aligning CDR3 sequences to IMGT reference sequences. For a sequence to be retained, a match of at least six nucleotides was required to both a V gene segment and a J gene segment. A rearrangement was called productive if the CDR3 had no stop codons and remained in frame with V and J, and every other rearrangement was called non-productive. Following IMGT convention, CDR3 was defined as the stretch from the second conserved V-encoded cysteine up to the conserved J-encoded phenylalanine. The earlier analysis of about 590 of the donors excluded sequences that lacked an unambiguous match to a single V gene segment. In an earlier analysis of 587 of the donors, V segments were called functional above 56.7% productive rearrangements and were called segregating when the between-donor standard deviation exceeded 5%. A statistical classification framework was built for diagnosing cytomegalovirus status from the catalog of TCR beta chain sequences. A later analysis assigned V and J genes by comparing TCR nucleotide sequences with IMGT/GENE-DB human TR gene sequences. The TCRdist pipeline was used in a later analysis to assign CDR3 sequences and most-parsimonious VDJ recombination scenarios. A later analysis defined each TCR beta chain by its CDR3 amino acid sequence plus V-gene family, and excluded reads lacking a unique V-gene family. To address suspected cross-contamination and a sequencing artifact, a later analysis removed roughly 640 highly shared, low-generation-probability nucleotide sequences. In a later analysis, a clonal expansion index for each public chain was calculated from normalized within-repertoire ranks of inferred template counts. A later analysis computed generation probabilities with a VDJ recombination model fitted to out-of-frame rearrangements, and checked the results against IGoR. Hypergeometric tests were used in a later analysis to score TCR-TCR, TCR-HLA and TCR-CMV co-occurrence, with a repertoire-size bias correction applied to the TCR pairs. In a later analysis, false discovery rates were estimated by permuting HLA or CMV assignments 20 times. In a later analysis, co-occurring TCRs were grouped using DBSCAN, with TCRdist sequence similarity added in when clustering inside HLA-allele-positive subsets. Repertoires with fewer than 30,000 or more than 120,000 public chains were left out of co-occurrence clustering, as were a handful of repertoires with anomalous nucleotide sharing. TCRdb holds this immuneACCESS table with in-frame rearrangements only. Some clones are missing; in checked studies, unresolved V genes explain under half, and the rest has no known cause. The DNA was the basis for D and trimming; V, J and clone size are from that table. Within this sample are over 150,000 clones, with around 69% of them counted one time only. The ten largest clones take up about 1.3% of the sample.

Notes on this clone: Its cognate antigen has yet to be identified. Base qualities are not provided; no much larger clone lies one nucleotide away.

In total, 630 or so healthy bone marrow donors made up the cohort. Cohort members were all nominally healthy when sampled, although unrecorded immune exposures were likely present. The donor tested CMV seronegative, placing the donor among the 350 or so seronegative members of the cohort. Every donor gave a peripheral blood sample, and the peripheral blood mononuclear cells from that sample were used for TCR beta sequencing. Genomic DNA extraction from the blood cell samples was performed with the Qiagen DNeasy Blood Extraction Kit. The specimen sequenced was PBMCs. This TCR came from a man aged 60-69 years in good health and CMV-seronegative. The rearrangement joined TRBV19 to TRBJ2-7; the D region possibly corresponds to TRBD2 (6 bases align). The DNA sequence is given as TGTGCCAGTAGCTTCGGGAGTTCCTACGAGCAGTACTTC. Its translation is CASSFGSSYEQYF.